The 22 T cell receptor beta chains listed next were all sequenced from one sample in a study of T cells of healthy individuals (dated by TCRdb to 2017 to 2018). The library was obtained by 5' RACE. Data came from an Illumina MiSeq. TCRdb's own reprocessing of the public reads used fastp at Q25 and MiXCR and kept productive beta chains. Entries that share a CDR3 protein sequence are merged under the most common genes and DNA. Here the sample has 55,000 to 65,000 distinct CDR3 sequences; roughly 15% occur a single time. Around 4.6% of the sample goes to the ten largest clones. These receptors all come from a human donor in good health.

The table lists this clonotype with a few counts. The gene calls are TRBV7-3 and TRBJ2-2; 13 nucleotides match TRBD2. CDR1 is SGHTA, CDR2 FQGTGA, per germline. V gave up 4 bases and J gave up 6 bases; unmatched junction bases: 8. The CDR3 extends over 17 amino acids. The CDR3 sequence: CASSSTSGGALAGELFF. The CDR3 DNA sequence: TGTGCCAGCAGCTCAACTAGCGGGGGGGCTCTCGCCGGGGAGCTGTTTTTT. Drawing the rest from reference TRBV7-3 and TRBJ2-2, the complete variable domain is GAGVSQTPSNKVTEKGKYVELRCDPISGHTALYWYRQSLGQGPEFLIYFQGTGAADDSGLPNDRFFAVRPEGSVSTLKIQRTERGDSAVYLCASSSTSGGALAGELFFGEGSRLTVL.

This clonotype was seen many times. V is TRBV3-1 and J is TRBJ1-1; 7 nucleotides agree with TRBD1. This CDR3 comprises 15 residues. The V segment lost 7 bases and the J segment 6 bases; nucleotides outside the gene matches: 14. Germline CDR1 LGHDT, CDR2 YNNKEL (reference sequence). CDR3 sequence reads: CASTTKRGGRAEAFF. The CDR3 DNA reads TGTGCCAGCACTACCAAGAGAGGGGGCCGGGCTGAAGCTTTCTTT.

CDR3 nucleotides: TGCAGCGTTCCTGAGAGCGGGAGGACCGAGCAGTACTTC. Protein sequence: CSVPESGRTEQYF. The chain uses TRBV29-1 and TRBJ2-7, with TRBD2 matching 9 bases. CDR3 length: 13 amino acids. The germline gives CDR1 SQVTM, CDR2 ANQGSEA. Trimming at V came to 5 bases and at J to 6 bases, leaving 8 bases not matched to a gene.

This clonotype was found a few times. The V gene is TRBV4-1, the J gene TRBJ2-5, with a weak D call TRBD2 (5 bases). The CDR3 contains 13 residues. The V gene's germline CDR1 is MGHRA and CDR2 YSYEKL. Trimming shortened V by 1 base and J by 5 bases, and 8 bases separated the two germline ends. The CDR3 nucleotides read TGCGCCAGCAGCCAAGGGAGGAGGGAGACCCAGTACTTC. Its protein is CASSQGRRETQYF.

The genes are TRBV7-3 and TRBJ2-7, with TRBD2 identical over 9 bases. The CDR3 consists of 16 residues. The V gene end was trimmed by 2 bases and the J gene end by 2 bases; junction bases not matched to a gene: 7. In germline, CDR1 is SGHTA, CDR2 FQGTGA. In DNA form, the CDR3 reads TGTGCCAGCAGCTTACACGCTAGCGGGAAGACCTACGAGCAGTACTTC. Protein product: CASSLHASGKTYEQYF.

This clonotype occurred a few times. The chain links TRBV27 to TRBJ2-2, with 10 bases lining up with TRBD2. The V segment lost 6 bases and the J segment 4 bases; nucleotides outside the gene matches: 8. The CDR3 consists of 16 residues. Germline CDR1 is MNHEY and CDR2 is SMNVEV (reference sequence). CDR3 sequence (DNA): TGTGCCAGCAGGCTAGCGGGAGCCCCGGTCACCGGGGAGCTGTTTTTT. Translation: CASRLAGAPVTGELFF.

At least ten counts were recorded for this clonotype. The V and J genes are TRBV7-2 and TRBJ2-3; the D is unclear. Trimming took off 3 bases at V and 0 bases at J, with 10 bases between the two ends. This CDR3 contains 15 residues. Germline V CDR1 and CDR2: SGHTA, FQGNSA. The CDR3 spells CASSFSRASTDTQYF. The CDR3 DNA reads TGTGCCAGCAGCTTTTCCCGGGCCAGCACAGATACGCAGTATTTT.

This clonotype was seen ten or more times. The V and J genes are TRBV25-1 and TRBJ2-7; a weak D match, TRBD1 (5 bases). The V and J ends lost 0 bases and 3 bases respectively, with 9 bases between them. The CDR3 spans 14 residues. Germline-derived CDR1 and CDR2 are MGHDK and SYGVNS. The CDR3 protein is CASSEYFDSYEQYF. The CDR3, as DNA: TGTGCCAGCAGTGAATATTTTGACAGCTACGAGCAGTACTTC.

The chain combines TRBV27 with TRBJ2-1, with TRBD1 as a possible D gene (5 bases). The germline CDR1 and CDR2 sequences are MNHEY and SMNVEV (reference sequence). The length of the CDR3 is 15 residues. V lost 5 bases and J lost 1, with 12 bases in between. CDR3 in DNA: TGTGCCAGCAGTCGCCAGGGATCATCCTACAATGAGCAGTTCTTC. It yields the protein CASSRQGSSYNEQFF.

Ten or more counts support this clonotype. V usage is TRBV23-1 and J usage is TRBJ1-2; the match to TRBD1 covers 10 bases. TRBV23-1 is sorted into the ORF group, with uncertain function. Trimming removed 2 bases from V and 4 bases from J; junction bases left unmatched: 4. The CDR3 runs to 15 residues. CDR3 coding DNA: TGCGCCAGCAGTCAAGGGACAGGGGATTTCTATGGCTACACCTTC. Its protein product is CASSQGTGDFYGYTF.

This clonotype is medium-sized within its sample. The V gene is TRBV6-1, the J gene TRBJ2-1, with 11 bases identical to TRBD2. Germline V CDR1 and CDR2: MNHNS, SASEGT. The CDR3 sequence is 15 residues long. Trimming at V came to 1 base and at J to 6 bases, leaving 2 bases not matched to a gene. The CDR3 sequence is CASSEGTSGSNEQFF. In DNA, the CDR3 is TGTGCCAGCAGTGAAGGAACTAGCGGGAGCAATGAGCAGTTCTTC.

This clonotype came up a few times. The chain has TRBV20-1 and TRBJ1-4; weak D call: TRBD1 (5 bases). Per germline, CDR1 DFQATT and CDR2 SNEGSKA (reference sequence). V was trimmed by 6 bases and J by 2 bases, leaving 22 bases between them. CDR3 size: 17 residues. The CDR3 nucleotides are TGCAGTGCCAACTTGAGGGGCGCAGGAGTCACTAATGAAAAACTGTTTTTT. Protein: CSANLRGAGVTNEKLFF.

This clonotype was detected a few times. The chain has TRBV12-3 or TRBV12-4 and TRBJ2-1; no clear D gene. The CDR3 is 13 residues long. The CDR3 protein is CALGHSATNEQFF. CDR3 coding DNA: TGTGCGCTAGGGCACAGCGCAACCAATGAGCAGTTCTTC.

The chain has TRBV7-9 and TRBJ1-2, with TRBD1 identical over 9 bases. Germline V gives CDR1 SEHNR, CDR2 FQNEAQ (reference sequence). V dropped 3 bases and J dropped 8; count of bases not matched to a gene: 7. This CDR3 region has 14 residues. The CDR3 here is CASSFLQGADGYTF. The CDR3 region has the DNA TGTGCCAGCAGCTTCCTACAGGGGGCGGACGGCTACACCTTC.

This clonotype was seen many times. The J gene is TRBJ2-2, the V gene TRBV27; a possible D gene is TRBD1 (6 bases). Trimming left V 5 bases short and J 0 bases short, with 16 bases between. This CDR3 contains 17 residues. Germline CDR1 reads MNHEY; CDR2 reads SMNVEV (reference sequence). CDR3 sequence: CASSNLQGPTNTGELFF. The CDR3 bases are TGTGCCAGCAGTAACCTACAGGGACCCACGAACACCGGGGAGCTGTTTTTT.

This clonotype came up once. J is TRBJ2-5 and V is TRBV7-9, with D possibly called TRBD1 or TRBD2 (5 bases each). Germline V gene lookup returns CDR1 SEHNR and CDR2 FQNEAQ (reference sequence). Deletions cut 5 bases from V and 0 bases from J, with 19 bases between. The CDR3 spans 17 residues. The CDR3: CASSLMGRYPYQETQYF. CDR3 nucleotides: TGTGCCAGCAGCCTGATGGGACGGTATCCTTACCAAGAGACCCAGTACTTC.

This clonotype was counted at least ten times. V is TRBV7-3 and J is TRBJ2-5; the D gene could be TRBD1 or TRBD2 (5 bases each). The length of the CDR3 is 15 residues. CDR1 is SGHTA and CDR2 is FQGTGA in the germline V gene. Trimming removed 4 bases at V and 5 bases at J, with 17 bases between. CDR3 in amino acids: CASSSGTLLGETQYF. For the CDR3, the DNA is TGTGCCAGCAGCTCCGGGACGCTACTGGGGGAGACCCAGTACTTC.

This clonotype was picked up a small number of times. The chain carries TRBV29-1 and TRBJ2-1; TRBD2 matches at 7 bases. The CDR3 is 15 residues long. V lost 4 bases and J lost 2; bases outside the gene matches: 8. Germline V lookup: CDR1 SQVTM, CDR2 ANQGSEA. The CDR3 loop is CSVASGGNTYNEQFF. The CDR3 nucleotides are TGCAGCGTTGCCTCGGGGGGTAATACCTACAATGAGCAGTTCTTC.

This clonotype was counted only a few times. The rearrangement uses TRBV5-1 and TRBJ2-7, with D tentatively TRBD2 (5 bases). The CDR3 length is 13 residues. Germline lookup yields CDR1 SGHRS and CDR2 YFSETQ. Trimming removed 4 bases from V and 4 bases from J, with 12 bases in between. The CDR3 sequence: CASSPGSLYEQYF. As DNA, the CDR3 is TGCGCCAGCAGCCCGGGATCTTTGTACGAGCAGTACTTC.

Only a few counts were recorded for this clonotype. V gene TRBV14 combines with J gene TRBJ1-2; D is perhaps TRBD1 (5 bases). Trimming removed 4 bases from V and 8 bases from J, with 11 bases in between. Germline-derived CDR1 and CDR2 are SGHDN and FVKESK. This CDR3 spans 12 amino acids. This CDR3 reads CASSPTEGGYTF. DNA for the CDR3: TGTGCCAGCAGCCCCACGGAGGGGGGCTACACCTTC.

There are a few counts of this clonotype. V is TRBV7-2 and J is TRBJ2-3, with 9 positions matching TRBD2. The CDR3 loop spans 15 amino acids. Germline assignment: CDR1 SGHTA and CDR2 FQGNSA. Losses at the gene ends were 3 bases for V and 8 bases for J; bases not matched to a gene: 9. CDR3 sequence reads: CASSFPGAGGITQYF. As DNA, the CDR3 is TGTGCCAGCAGCTTCCCAGGGGCGGGAGGGATTACGCAGTATTTT.

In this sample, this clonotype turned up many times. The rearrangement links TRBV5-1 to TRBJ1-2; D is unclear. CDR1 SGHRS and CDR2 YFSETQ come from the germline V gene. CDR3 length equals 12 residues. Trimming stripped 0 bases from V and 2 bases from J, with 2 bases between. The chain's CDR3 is CASSLDNYGYTF. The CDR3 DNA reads TGCGCCAGCAGCTTGGACAACTATGGCTACACCTTC.